These 19 T cell receptor beta chains were all obtained from the same sample, sequenced in a study of T cell responses to AZD1222 COVID-19 vaccine. Measured with immunoSEQ multiplex PCR; TCRdb has only the in-frame clones, and not every one. Among about 100,000 clones listed, approximately 86% were seen once. Sequences were derived from peripheral blood, sampled 28 days after the second dose of the MenACWY control vaccine. The receptors were gathered from an adult who received the MenACWY meningococcal vaccine as a control.

The chain carries TRBV27 and TRBJ1-2; D unresolved. V gave up 5 bases and J gave up 5 bases, with 12 bases separating them. The length of the CDR3 is 13 residues. CDR1 and CDR2 (germline): MNHEY, SMNVEV (reference sequence). The CDR3 bases are TGTGCCAGCAGTCCCGGTACGGGGTATGGCTACACCTTC. It encodes CASSPGTGYGYTF.

This clone was seen only a few times. The V gene is TRBV7-2, the J gene TRBJ1-2; 7 bases agree with TRBD1. The CDR3 is made up of 15 amino acids. J gave up 0 bases and V 5 bases, and 6 bases lay outside the gene matches. Germline lookup yields CDR1 SGHTA and CDR2 FQGNSA. The CDR3 region is CASSPRTGSNYGYTF. Here the CDR3 DNA reads TGTGCCAGCAGCCCCCGGACAGGTTCTAACTATGGCTACACCTTC.

V usage is TRBV21-1 and J usage is TRBJ1-5; the table's D call TRBD1 went unverified against the DNA. TRBV21-1 is a listed pseudogene. The CDR3 totals 17 residues. CDR3 sequence reads: CASLGTGGKNSNQPQHF. As DNA, the CDR3 is TGTGCCAGCCTCGGGACAGGGGGCAAGAATAGCAATCAGCCCCAGCATTTT.

This sequence joins TRBV7-9 and TRBJ1-2; the D is unclear. Germline loops: CDR1 SEHNR, CDR2 FQNEAQ (reference sequence). This CDR3 spans 13 amino acids. Trimming pared 5 bases from V and 0 bases from J, leaving 7 bases between. CDR3 amino acids: CASSNSANYGYTF. The CDR3 nucleotides are TGTGCCAGCAGCAACAGTGCTAACTATGGCTACACCTTC.

The chain carries TRBV5-6 and TRBJ1-1; no firm D call. This CDR3 comprises 13 residues. The V gene lost 5 bases and the J gene lost 11 bases, with 19 bases spanning the gap. Per the germline V gene, CDR1 is SGHDT and CDR2 is YYEEEE. CDR3 sequence: CASRVGLGPSAFF. CDR3 DNA sequence: TGTGCCAGCAGGGTGGGGTTAGGACCCTCGGCTTTCTTT.

J is TRBJ2-4 and V is TRBV5-1; a weak D match, TRBD2 (5 bases). Trimming cost V 5 bases and J 2 bases, with 11 bases left between them. Germline CDR1 and CDR2: SGHRS and YFSETQ. The CDR3 is 14 amino acids. In nucleotides, the CDR3 is TGCGCCAGCAGTACGGGGTTAACCAAAAACATTCAGTACTTC. It specifies CASSTGLTKNIQYF.

As regards this clone: One end of the junction fails to match germline, which may point to a read error. The J gene is TRBJ2-2, the V gene TRBV5-1; the D is unclear. Looked up from germline, CDR1 is SGHRS and CDR2 is YFSETQ. The CDR3 extends over 14 amino acids. The CDR3 DNA follows: TGCGCCAGCAGTTTGGCGGTTGGGACCGGGGAGCTGTTTTTT. It is translated as CASSLAVGTGELFF.

The chain couples TRBV4-2 to TRBJ1-5, with 8 bases lining up with TRBD1. This CDR3 has 14 residues. Trimming at V came to 4 bases and at J to 1 base, leaving 0 bases not matched to a gene. Per germline, CDR1 LGHNA and CDR2 YNFKEQ. CDR3 nucleotides: TGTGCCAGCAGCCCAGGGGGCAGCAATCAGCCCCAGCATTTT. Protein product: CASSPGGSNQPQHF.

This chain joins TRBV20-1 and TRBJ2-3; the D gene is possibly TRBD2 (6 bases). In germline, CDR1 is DFQATT, CDR2 SNEGSKA (reference sequence). V was shortened by 3 bases and J by 4 bases, with 14 bases between the two germline ends. The CDR3 runs 14 residues. The CDR3, as DNA: TGCAGTGCTAGTCGCGGGATGGGCCCAGATACGCAGTATTTT. Translated, it gives CSASRGMGPDTQYF.

The J gene is TRBJ1-1, the V gene TRBV7-3; 9 bases align to TRBD1. The junction had 4 bases not matched to a gene; V was cut back by 0 bases and J by 2 bases. The CDR3 covers 16 residues. Germline CDR1 is SGHTA and CDR2 is FQGTGA. The CDR3 protein is CASSLTGTGLNTEAFF. CDR3 bases: TGTGCCAGCAGCTTAACCGGGACAGGGCTTAACACTGAAGCTTTCTTT.

In this sample, this clone turned up a few times. The rearrangement joins TRBV7-2 to TRBJ1-6, with D uncertain. The V gene lost 7 bases and the J gene lost 2 bases, with 9 bases spanning the gap. This CDR3 region has 14 residues. The V gene's germline CDR1 is SGHTA and CDR2 FQGNSA. The DNA for the CDR3 is TGTGCCAGCACCCCAGGAACCTATAATTCACCCCTCCACTTT. Protein sequence: CASTPGTYNSPLHF.

V and J are TRBV5-5 and TRBJ2-1; 7 bases match TRBD2. The CDR3 loop spans 15 amino acids. The germline V gene has CDR1 SGHKS and CDR2 YYEKEE (reference sequence). The J segment lost 13 bases and the V segment lost 7 bases, leaving 20 bases of the junction unmatched. CDR3 sequence: CASAGVVTGTSPQFF. CDR3 coding DNA: TGTGCCAGCGCGGGGGTAGTTACCGGAACTAGTCCTCAGTTCTTC.

About this clone: In the same sample, other DNA sequences code for this CDR3. The chain recombines TRBV12-3 or TRBV12-4 with TRBJ2-7; maybe TRBD2 (5 bases). The V and J ends lost 3 bases and 1 base respectively, with 7 bases between them. The CDR3 is 13 amino acids. DNA of the CDR3: TGTGCCAGCAGTTTCACGGGGTCCTACGAGCAGTACTTC. It encodes CASSFTGSYEQYF.

The chain joins TRBV29-1 to TRBJ1-2; D not certain. Germline V gene lookup returns CDR1 SQVTM and CDR2 ANQGSEA. V lost 3 bases to trimming and J lost 4 bases, with 9 bases between them. CDR3 length equals 12 residues. Here the CDR3 reads CSVESGIYGYTF. DNA for the CDR3: TGCAGCGTTGAGAGTGGGATCTATGGCTACACCTTC. Using reference TRBV29-1 and TRBJ1-2 for the parts outside the CDR3, the full variable domain is SAVISQKPSRDICQRGTSLTIQCQVDSQVTMMFWYRQQPGQSLTLIATANQGSEATYESGFVIDKFPISRPNLTFSTLTVSNMSPEDSSIYLCSVESGIYGYTFGSGTRLTVV.

This sequence joins TRBV24-1 and TRBJ2-7, with D tentatively TRBD1 (7 bases). Germline V gives CDR1 KGHDR, CDR2 SFDVKD. V was pared by 5 bases and J by 1 base, with 17 bases between. This CDR3 comprises 16 residues. CDR3 region: CATSAFRGDRSYEQYF. CDR3 DNA sequence: TGTGCCACCAGTGCCTTCAGGGGGGATAGGTCCTACGAGCAGTACTTC.

Only a few counts were recorded for this clone. The chain carries TRBV28 and TRBJ1-3, with TRBD1 as a possible D gene (5 bases). The CDR3 runs 16 residues. The V gene's germline CDR1 is MDHEN and CDR2 SYDVKM. V shed 3 bases and J shed 4 bases, with 16 bases lying between them. This CDR3 reads CASSFTVRGSGNTIYF. CDR3 coding DNA: TGTGCCAGCAGTTTTACGGTGAGGGGATCAGGAAACACCATATATTTT.

The genes are TRBV6-4 and TRBJ2-1; D is perhaps TRBD1 (7 bases). Germline CDR1 reads MRHNA; CDR2 reads SNTAGT. Deletions cut 5 bases from V and 6 bases from J, with 17 bases between. The CDR3 is 15 residues long. The CDR3 region is CASSLQGGGFNEQFF. The CDR3 DNA reads TGTGCCAGCAGTCTCCAGGGGGGTGGTTTCAATGAGCAGTTCTTC.

V is TRBV2 and J is TRBJ1-5; possibly TRBD1 for D (5 bases). The V gene lost 9 bases and the J gene lost 7 bases, with 19 bases spanning the gap. The germline CDR1 and CDR2 sequences are SNHLY and FYNNEI. The CDR3 consists of 14 residues. In nucleotides, the CDR3 is TGTGCCAGTGCCGGGGTTGGGGGTAGGCAGCCCCAGCATTTT. Residues: CASAGVGGRQPQHF.

The genes are TRBV3-1 (or the pseudogene TRBV3-2) and TRBJ1-1; the D is unclear. Per the germline V gene, CDR1 is LGHDT and CDR2 is YNNKEL (reference sequence). This CDR3 spans 17 amino acids. The V gene lost 4 bases and the J gene lost 4 bases, with 22 bases spanning the gap. The DNA for the CDR3 is TGTGCCAGCAGCCCGCCCCGAAATAGTTTTAATAGCACTGAAGCTTTCTTT. Translation: CASSPPRNSFNSTEAFF.